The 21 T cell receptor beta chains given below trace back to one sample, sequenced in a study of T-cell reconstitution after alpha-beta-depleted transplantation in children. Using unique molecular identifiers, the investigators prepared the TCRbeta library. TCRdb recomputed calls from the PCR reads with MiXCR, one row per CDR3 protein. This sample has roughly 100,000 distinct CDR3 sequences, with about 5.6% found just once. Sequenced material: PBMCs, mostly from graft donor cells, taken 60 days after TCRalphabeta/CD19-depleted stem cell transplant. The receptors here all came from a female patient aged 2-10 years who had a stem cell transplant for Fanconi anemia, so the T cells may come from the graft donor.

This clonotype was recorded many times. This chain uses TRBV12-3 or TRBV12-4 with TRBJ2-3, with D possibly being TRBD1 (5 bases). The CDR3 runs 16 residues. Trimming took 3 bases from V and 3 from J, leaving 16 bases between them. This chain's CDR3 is CASSFPHDSGTDTQYF. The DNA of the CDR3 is TGTGCCAGCAGTTTCCCACACGACTCAGGGACAGATACGCAGTATTTT.

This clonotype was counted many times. The CDR3 reads CASSPPTLGVTEAFF. CDR3 coding DNA: TGTGCCAGCTCACCACCTACCTTAGGGGTTACTGAAGCTTTCTTT. The J gene is TRBJ1-1, the V gene TRBV18, with D possibly TRBD1 on 5 matching bases. V was clipped by 0 bases and J by 5 bases, with 13 bases between them. The CDR3 is 15 residues long. Per germline, CDR1 KGHSH and CDR2 LQKENI.

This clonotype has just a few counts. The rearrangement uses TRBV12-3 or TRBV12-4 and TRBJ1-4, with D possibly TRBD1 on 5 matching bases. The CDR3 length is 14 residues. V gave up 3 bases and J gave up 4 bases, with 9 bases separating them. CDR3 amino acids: CASSFRVGNEKLFF. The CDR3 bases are TGTGCCAGCAGTTTCAGGGTGGGTAATGAAAAACTGTTTTTT.

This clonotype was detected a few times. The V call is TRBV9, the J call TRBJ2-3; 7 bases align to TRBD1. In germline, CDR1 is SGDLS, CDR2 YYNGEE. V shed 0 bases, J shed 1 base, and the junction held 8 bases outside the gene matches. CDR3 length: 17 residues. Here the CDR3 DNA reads TGTGCCAGCAGCGTAGTTCAGGGAACAGGGGGCACAGATACGCAGTATTTT. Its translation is CASSVVQGTGGTDTQYF.

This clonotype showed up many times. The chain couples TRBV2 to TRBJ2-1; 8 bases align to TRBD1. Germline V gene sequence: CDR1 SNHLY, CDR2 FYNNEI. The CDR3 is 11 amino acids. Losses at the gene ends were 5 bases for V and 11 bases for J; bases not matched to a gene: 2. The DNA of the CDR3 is TGTGCCAGCAGTCGGGACAGGCAGCAGTTCTTC. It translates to CASSRDRQQFF.

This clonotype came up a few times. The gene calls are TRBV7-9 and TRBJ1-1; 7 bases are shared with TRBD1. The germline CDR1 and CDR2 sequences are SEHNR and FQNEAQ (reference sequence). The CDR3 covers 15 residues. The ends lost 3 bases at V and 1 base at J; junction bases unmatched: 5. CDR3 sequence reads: CASSLWTGSNTEAFF. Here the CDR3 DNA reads TGTGCCAGCAGCTTGTGGACAGGCTCGAACACTGAAGCTTTCTTT.

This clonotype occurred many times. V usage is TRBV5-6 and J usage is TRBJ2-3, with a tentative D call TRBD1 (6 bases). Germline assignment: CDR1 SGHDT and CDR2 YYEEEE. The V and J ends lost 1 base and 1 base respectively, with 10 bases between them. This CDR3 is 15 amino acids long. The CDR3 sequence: CASSLWGLRTDTQYF. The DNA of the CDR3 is TGTGCCAGCAGCTTGTGGGGGCTGCGCACAGATACGCAGTATTTT.

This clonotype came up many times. For the CDR3, the DNA is TGTGCCACCAGCAGCGGGACAGGGCACACAGATACGCAGTATTTT. The encoded protein is CATSSGTGHTDTQYF. V and J are TRBV15 and TRBJ2-3, with TRBD1 matching 9 bases. The J segment lost 2 bases and the V segment lost 3 bases, leaving 3 bases of the junction unmatched. The CDR3 covers 15 residues. CDR1 LNHNV and CDR2 YYDKDF come from the germline V gene (reference sequence).

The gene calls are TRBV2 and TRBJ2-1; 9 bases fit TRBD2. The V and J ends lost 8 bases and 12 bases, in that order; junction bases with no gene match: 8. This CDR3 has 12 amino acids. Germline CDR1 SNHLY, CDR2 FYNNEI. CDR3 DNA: TGTGCCAGCGGTGCGGGGGGGCTCGGGCAGTTCTTC. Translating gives CASGAGGLGQFF.

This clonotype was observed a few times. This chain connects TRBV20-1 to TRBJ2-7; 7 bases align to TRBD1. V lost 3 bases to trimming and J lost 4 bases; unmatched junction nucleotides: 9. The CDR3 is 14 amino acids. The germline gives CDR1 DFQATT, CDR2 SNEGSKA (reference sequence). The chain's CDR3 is CSASRWTGAYEQYF. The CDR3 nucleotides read TGCAGTGCTAGCCGGTGGACAGGAGCTTACGAGCAGTACTTC.

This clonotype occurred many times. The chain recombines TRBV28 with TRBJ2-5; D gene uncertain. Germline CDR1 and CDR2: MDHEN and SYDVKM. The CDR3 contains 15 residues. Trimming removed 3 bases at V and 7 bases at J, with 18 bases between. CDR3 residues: CASSFGSVGSWTQYF. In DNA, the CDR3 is TGTGCCAGCAGTTTCGGTTCGGTCGGATCGTGGACCCAGTACTTC.

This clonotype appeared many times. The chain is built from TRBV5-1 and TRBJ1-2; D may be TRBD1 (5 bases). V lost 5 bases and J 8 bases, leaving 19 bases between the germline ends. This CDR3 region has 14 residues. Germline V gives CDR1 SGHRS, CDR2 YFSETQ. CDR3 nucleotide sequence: TGCGCCAGCAGTGGGCTCACACGAGGGACGGGCTACACCTTC. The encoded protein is CASSGLTRGTGYTF.

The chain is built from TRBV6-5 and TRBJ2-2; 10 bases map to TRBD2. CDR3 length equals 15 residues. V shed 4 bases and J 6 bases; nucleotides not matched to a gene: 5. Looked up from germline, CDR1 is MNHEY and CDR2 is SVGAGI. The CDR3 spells CASSLAGGSAGELFF. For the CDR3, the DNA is TGTGCCAGCAGTTTAGCGGGGGGTAGCGCCGGGGAGCTGTTTTTT.

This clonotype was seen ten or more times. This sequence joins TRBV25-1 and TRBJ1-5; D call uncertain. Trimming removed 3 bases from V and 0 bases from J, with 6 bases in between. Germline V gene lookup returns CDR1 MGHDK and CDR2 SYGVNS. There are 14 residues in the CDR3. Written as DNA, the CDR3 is TGTGCCAGCAGTGACAGGTATAGCAATCAGCCCCAGCATTTT. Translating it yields CASSDRYSNQPQHF.

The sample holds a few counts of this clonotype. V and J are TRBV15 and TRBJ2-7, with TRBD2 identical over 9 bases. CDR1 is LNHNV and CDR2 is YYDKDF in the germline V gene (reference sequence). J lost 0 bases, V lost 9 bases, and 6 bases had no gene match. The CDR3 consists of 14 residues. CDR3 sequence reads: CATRSGGSSYEQYF. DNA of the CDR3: TGTGCCACGAGGAGCGGGGGGAGCTCCTACGAGCAGTACTTC.

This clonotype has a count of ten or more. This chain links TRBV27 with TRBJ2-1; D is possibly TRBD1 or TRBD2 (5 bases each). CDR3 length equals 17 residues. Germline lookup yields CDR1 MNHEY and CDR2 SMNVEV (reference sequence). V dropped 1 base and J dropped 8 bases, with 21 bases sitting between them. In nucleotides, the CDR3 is TGTGCCAGCAGTTTATTGGTCTCCTCGGGACCTCCCGATGAGCAGTTCTTC. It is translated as CASSLLVSSGPPDEQFF.

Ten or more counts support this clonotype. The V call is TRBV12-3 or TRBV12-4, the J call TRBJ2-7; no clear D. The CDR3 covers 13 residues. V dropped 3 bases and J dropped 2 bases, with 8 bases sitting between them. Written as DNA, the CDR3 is TGTGCCAGCAGTTTCGGCACCCCCTACGAGCAGTACTTC. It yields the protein CASSFGTPYEQYF.

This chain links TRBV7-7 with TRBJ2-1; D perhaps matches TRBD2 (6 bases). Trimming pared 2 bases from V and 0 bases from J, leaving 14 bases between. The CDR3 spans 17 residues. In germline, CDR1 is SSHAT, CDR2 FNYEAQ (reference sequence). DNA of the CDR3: TGTGCCAGCAGCTTAAAAGGCCTAGCGTCCTCCTACAATGAGCAGTTCTTC. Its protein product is CASSLKGLASSYNEQFF.

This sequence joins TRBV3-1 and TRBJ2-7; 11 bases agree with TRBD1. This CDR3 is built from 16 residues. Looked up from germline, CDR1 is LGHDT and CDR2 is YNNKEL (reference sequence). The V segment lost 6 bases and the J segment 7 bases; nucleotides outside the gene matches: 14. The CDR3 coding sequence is TGTGCCAGCAGTCCGATTTTGGGACAGGGGGGAGGTGAGCAGTACTTC. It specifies CASSPILGQGGGEQYF.

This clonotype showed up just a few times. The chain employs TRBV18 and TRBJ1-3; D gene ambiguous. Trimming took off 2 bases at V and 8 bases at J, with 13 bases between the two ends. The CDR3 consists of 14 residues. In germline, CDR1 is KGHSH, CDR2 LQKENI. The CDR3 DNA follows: TGTGCCAGCTCACCAATCAGCGCCCTGGACACCATATATTTT. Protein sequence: CASSPISALDTIYF. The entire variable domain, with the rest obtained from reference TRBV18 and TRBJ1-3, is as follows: NAGVMQNPRHLVRRRGQEARLRCSPMKGHSHVYWYRQLPEEGLKFMVYLQKENIIDESGMPKERFSAEFPKEGPSILRIQQVVRGDSAAYFCASSPISALDTIYFGEGSWLTVV.

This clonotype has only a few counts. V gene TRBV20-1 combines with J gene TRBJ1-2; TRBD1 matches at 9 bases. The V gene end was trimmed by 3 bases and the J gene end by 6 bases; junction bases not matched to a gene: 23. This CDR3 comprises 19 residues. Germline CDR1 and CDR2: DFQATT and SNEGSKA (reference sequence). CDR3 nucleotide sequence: TGCAGTGCTAGTGGGGGAAGTTTAGGACAGGGGACTTGGAGCGATGGCTACACCTTC. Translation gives CSASGGSLGQGTWSDGYTF.